The rows below give T cell receptor beta chains drawn from one sample of a study of shared clonotypes between healthy human individuals. Profiling relied on immunoSEQ multiplex PCR, and the TCRdb table lists in-frame clones only, not all of them. The sample shows 630,000 or so clones, 95% to 98% of them seen only once. The sample consisted of naive CD8+ T cells sorted from blood. The receptors stem from a man aged 25 to 45 in good health. Both conserved end residues are trimmed from each CDR3. Fields, in order: clone size, J gene, V gene, CDR3 protein. Expanded clones are given a class, and other clones once, few, many or no size at all.

clone size: .
J gene: TRBJ2-7
V gene: TRBV4-1
CDR3 protein: ASSQAGSYEQY

clone size: .
J gene: TRBJ1-3
V gene: TRBV29-1
CDR3 protein: SVGGRFDSSQYSGNTIY

clone size: .
J gene: TRBJ2-3
V gene: TRBV7-3
CDR3 protein: ASSLSGTDTQY

clone size: .
J gene: TRBJ2-1
V gene: TRBV9
CDR3 protein: ASSVALQFSSYNEQF

clone size: .
J gene: TRBJ1-1
V gene: TRBV6-5
CDR3 protein: ASSSGGIPPSAF

clone size: .
J gene: TRBJ2-3
V gene: TRBV5-1
CDR3 protein: ASSMDRDGTDTQY

clone size: .
J gene: TRBJ2-3
V gene: TRBV7-9
CDR3 protein: ASSLADSSPSTDTQY

clone size: .
J gene: TRBJ2-7
V gene: TRBV5-4
CDR3 protein: ASSLAAESSYEQY

clone size: .
J gene: TRBJ1-3
V gene: TRBV5-1
CDR3 protein: ASSLASSGNTIY

clone size: .
J gene: TRBJ1-1
V gene: TRBV30
CDR3 protein: AWADGMNTEAF

clone size: .
J gene: TRBJ2-5
V gene: TRBV5-6
CDR3 protein: ASSFTRWSEETQY

clone size: .
J gene: TRBJ2-1
V gene: TRBV27
CDR3 protein: ASSLSLDYNEQF

clone size: .
J gene: TRBJ2-2
V gene: TRBV11-3
CDR3 protein: ASSSTGGTGTSGRIGELF

clone size: .
J gene: TRBJ2-7
V gene: TRBV27
CDR3 protein: ASSFARYYEQY

clone size: .
J gene: TRBJ1-2
V gene: TRBV27
CDR3 protein: ASSLGQGSIYGYT

clone size: .
J gene: TRBJ1-1
V gene: TRBV4-3
CDR3 protein: ASSQVREGSAF

clone size: .
J gene: TRBJ1-5
V gene: TRBV7-9
CDR3 protein: ASSLNFQPQH

clone size: .
J gene: TRBJ1-1
V gene: TRBV7-9
CDR3 protein: ASRRGNTEAF

clone size: once
J gene: TRBJ1-4
V gene: TRBV29-1
CDR3 protein: SVGWSRTDEKLF

clone size: .
J gene: TRBJ2-7
V gene: TRBV19
CDR3 protein: ATLADEGDEQY

clone size: .
J gene: TRBJ2-7
V gene: TRBV4-2
CDR3 protein: ASSQVSVEPVASYEQY

clone size: .
J gene: TRBJ2-7
V gene: TRBV10-2
CDR3 protein: ASKAPSGGYYEQY

clone size: .
J gene: TRBJ2-7
V gene: TRBV28
CDR3 protein: ASRPEDKLYEQY

clone size: .
J gene: TRBJ1-4
V gene: TRBV7-9
CDR3 protein: ASSLVAADNEKLF

clone size: .
J gene: TRBJ2-1
V gene: TRBV27
CDR3 protein: ASSSLAGLTYNEQF

clone size: .
J gene: TRBJ1-1
V gene: TRBV27
CDR3 protein: ASSSDLDTEAF

clone size: once
J gene: TRBJ2-3
V gene: TRBV7-9
CDR3 protein: ASSFPGTSGTSPTDTQY

clone size: .
J gene: TRBJ2-3
V gene: TRBV9
CDR3 protein: ASSVADFGGSSTDTQY

clone size: .
J gene: TRBJ2-5
V gene: TRBV11-2
CDR3 protein: ASSLNGLAGEETQY

clone size: .
J gene: TRBJ1-3
V gene: TRBV5-1
CDR3 protein: ASSFRGRSSGNTIY

clone size: once
J gene: TRBJ1-2
V gene: TRBV11-2
CDR3 protein: ASSPWDAVNYGYT

clone size: .
J gene: TRBJ2-7
V gene: TRBV7-9
CDR3 protein: ASSGSGSYEQY

clone size: .
J gene: TRBJ2-7
V gene: TRBV28
CDR3 protein: ASSPSGRSWEQY

clone size: .
J gene: TRBJ1-1
V gene: TRBV6-5
CDR3 protein: ASQQGLNTEAF

clone size: .
J gene: TRBJ2-7
V gene: TRBV12-2
CDR3 protein: ASRLGLRDRDYEQY

clone size: .
J gene: TRBJ1-5
V gene: TRBV6-5
CDR3 protein: ASSYSGVSQPQH

clone size: .
J gene: TRBJ2-3
V gene: TRBV6-5
CDR3 protein: ASSYSWTGDTDTQY

clone size: .
J gene: TRBJ2-1
V gene: TRBV29-1
CDR3 protein: SVDVGSYNEQF

clone size: .
J gene: TRBJ2-1
V gene: TRBV7-6
CDR3 protein: ASSLAQASGPPSHEQF

clone size: .
J gene: TRBJ1-1
V gene: TRBV30
CDR3 protein: AWSRDAGNTEAF

clone size: .
J gene: TRBJ2-5
V gene: TRBV7-9
CDR3 protein: ASRSGQPETQY

clone size: .
J gene: TRBJ1-2
V gene: TRBV7-9
CDR3 protein: ASSRGSMDGYT

clone size: .
J gene: TRBJ2-1
V gene: TRBV4-1
CDR3 protein: ASSPGGSTNEQF